Included here is one TCR beta chain sequence, with context. The data stem from a study of blood T cell repertoires in COVID-19. About the research overall: Spain, Italy and the United States supplied samples that represented acute and convalescent COVID-19. The cDNA or gDNA used as material had been derived from T cells, B-cell-depleted T cells, or PBMCs.

Authors' methods: How many nucleated cells were present was estimated from reference gene primer amplification. Some clones are missing from TCRdb's copy, which holds only in-frame ones; the method was immunoSEQ multiplex PCR. V and J calls and clone size are as listed in that table; D and trimming were resolved from the DNA. The data contain about 36,000 clones, about 88% of them seen just once; the ten biggest clones take up 2% to 2.5%. CDR3 length: 17 residues. V was shortened by 4 bases and J by 7 bases, with 26 bases between the two germline ends. The germline V gene has CDR1 SGDLS and CDR2 YYNGEE.

Sequenced sample: peripheral blood. The receptor comes from a human donor in a cohort sampled during active COVID-19. This sequence joins TRBV9 and TRBJ2-5; D is possibly TRBD2 (6 bases). The CDR3 DNA sequence: TGTGCCAGCAGCCCCGAAGCAGGATTGGCGCACGGGGGGACCCAGTACTTC. It codes for CASSPEAGLAHGGTQYF.